The 27 T cell receptor beta chains presented below share a single source sample, sequenced in a study of technical replicates of blood from several donors. The protocol was immunoSEQ multiplex PCR, while the TCRdb copy is restricted to in-frame clones and leaves out a portion. The repertoire holds approximately 59,000 clones, 75% to 90% seen once, with about 4.8% in the top ten. Sample: PBMCs. The receptor source for this set is a human donor in good health. Some clones in this sample may be carry-over from other donors' samples.

This chain uses TRBV4-2 with TRBJ2-3; 8 bases map to TRBD1. This CDR3 comprises 17 residues. The germline V gene has CDR1 LGHNA and CDR2 YNFKEQ. The V segment lost 4 bases and the J segment 2 bases; nucleotides outside the gene matches: 11. The CDR3 spells CASSPHLSQGATDTQYF. The DNA for the CDR3 is TGTGCCAGCAGCCCCCACTTATCGCAGGGGGCCACAGATACGCAGTATTTT.

There are a few counts of this clone. The chain uses TRBV29-1 and TRBJ1-2; D is perhaps TRBD1 (5 bases). The V and J ends lost 2 bases and 8 bases respectively, with 15 bases between them. The CDR3 loop spans 13 amino acids. Per the germline V gene, CDR1 is SQVTM and CDR2 is ANQGSEA. The CDR3 reads CSVESGGAGGYTF. CDR3 DNA sequence: TGCAGCGTTGAATCAGGTGGGGCGGGAGGCTACACCTTC.

This clone was seen once. The chain links TRBV5-1 to TRBJ2-3, with TRBD2 as a possible D gene (5 bases). This CDR3 has 15 amino acids. Trimming pared 4 bases from V and 0 bases from J, leaving 12 bases between. Germline CDR1 and CDR2: SGHRS and YFSETQ. CDR3 nucleotide sequence: TGCGCCAGCAGCAACGGACTCGCTAGCACAGATACGCAGTATTTT. Translated: CASSNGLASTDTQYF.

The chain carries TRBV4-3 and TRBJ1-2, with D possibly TRBD1 on 5 matching bases. V lost 4 bases to trimming and J lost 7 bases, with 19 bases between them. From germline, CDR1 is LGHNA and CDR2 YSLEER. The CDR3 totals 15 residues. This chain's CDR3 is CASSPEIQGAGGYTF. In nucleotides, the CDR3 is TGCGCCAGCAGCCCAGAGATTCAAGGGGCCGGTGGCTACACCTTC.

The chain couples TRBV11-2 to TRBJ2-7, with D unclear. Germline V gene data show CDR1 as SGHAT and CDR2 as FQNNGV. V was clipped by 0 bases and J by 2 bases, with 8 bases between them. This CDR3 spans 14 amino acids. The CDR3 is CASSLETGPYEQYF. The CDR3 DNA reads as TGTGCCAGCAGCTTAGAGACGGGTCCCTACGAGCAGTACTTC.

This chain links TRBV29-1 with TRBJ1-2; 10 bases align to TRBD1. The CDR3 sequence is 14 residues long. V lost 4 bases, J lost 2 bases, and 4 bases stayed unmatched. Germline CDR1 is SQVTM and CDR2 is ANQGSEA. The CDR3 spells CSVAQGQGNYGYTF. CDR3 bases: TGCAGCGTTGCACAGGGACAGGGGAACTATGGCTACACCTTC.

This chain joins TRBV29-1 and TRBJ2-7; 11 bases map to TRBD1. Unmatched junction bases numbered 5, after V lost 4 bases and J lost 6 bases. Germline CDR1 reads SQVTM; CDR2 reads ANQGSEA. The CDR3 totals 13 residues. The CDR3 DNA is TGCAGCGTTGCTGAGGACAGGGGGCGCGAGCAGTACTTC. Translation: CSVAEDRGREQYF.

The chain joins TRBV4-1 to TRBJ2-1; 9 bases match TRBD1. The CDR3 is 16 amino acids. Trimming cost V 5 bases and J 3 bases; bases outside gene matches: 8. Germline values: CDR1 MGHRA, CDR2 YSYEKL. The CDR3 region has the DNA TGCGCCAGCAGCGAACAGGGGGCTTCCGTCTACAATGAGCAGTTCTTC. Translation gives CASSEQGASVYNEQFF.

This clone was detected once. The gene calls are TRBV9 and TRBJ1-2, with D possibly being TRBD1 (6 bases). The CDR3 is 13 amino acids. V lost 4 bases to trimming and J lost 8 bases, with 15 bases between them. The germline V gene has CDR1 SGDLS and CDR2 YYNGEE. CDR3 DNA: TGTGCCAGCAGCAACGTCAGGGGTAACGGCTACACCTTC. This gives the protein CASSNVRGNGYTF.

This chain connects TRBV27 to TRBJ2-3, with D perhaps TRBD2 (6 bases). The germline V gene has CDR1 MNHEY and CDR2 SMNVEV (reference sequence). The V and J ends lost 1 base and 0 bases respectively, with 17 bases between them. This CDR3 has 18 residues. CDR3 in amino acids: CASSLYPPGSGSTDTQYF. The CDR3, as DNA: TGTGCCAGCAGTTTATATCCCCCAGGAAGCGGGAGCACAGATACGCAGTATTTT.

The rearrangement links TRBV6-5 to TRBJ2-1, with 12 bases fitting TRBD2. The V and J ends lost 4 bases and 5 bases, in that order; junction bases with no gene match: 3. Germline V gives CDR1 MNHEY, CDR2 SVGAGI. CDR3 length: 15 amino acids. The CDR3 protein is CASSSRTSGNNEQFF. The CDR3 DNA is TGTGCCAGCAGTTCCCGGACTAGCGGGAACAATGAGCAGTTCTTC.

The chain is built from TRBV5-1 and TRBJ1-2, with 11 bases matching TRBD1. This CDR3 is 13 amino acids long. Germline CDR1 is SGHRS and CDR2 is YFSETQ. Trimming cost V 5 bases and J 7 bases; bases outside gene matches: 4. CDR3 sequence (DNA): TGCGCCAGCAGGCGGGGACAGGGGGTTGGCTACACCTTC. Translated: CASRRGQGVGYTF.

This clone was seen once. This sample also contains other DNA sequences that code for the same CDR3. The CDR3 nucleotides are TGCGCCAGCAGCCAAAAACGGACAGGGGGGAACACCGGGGAGCTGTTTTTT. Encoded protein: CASSQKRTGGNTGELFF. The rearrangement uses TRBV5-1 and TRBJ2-2, with 10 bases fitting TRBD1. This CDR3 region has 17 residues. V trimming: 4 bases; J trimming: 1 base; junction bases outside the gene matches: 7. Germline-derived CDR1 and CDR2 are SGHRS and YFSETQ.

The chain employs TRBV5-1 and TRBJ2-3, with TRBD2 matching over 7 bases. Trimming cost V 3 bases and J 0 bases; bases outside gene matches: 16. The germline V gene has CDR1 SGHRS and CDR2 YFSETQ. This CDR3 spans 19 amino acids. The CDR3 reads CASSWPRASGSLSTDTQYF. The CDR3 DNA reads TGCGCCAGCAGCTGGCCGCGAGCTAGCGGTTCACTGAGCACAGATACGCAGTATTTT.

The chain uses TRBV6-5 and TRBJ2-7; tentative D call: TRBD1 (5 bases). V dropped 5 bases and J dropped 3 bases, with 14 bases sitting between them. Germline V lookup: CDR1 MNHEY, CDR2 SVGAGI. The CDR3 has 14 residues. The CDR3 DNA is TGTGCCAGCAGTACAGGTAGTTTCCACTACGAGCAGTACTTC. Translation gives CASSTGSFHYEQYF.

The chain uses TRBV14 and TRBJ2-1, with 8 positions matching TRBD2. The germline V gene encodes CDR1 SGHDN and CDR2 FVKESK. V gave up 3 bases and J gave up 7 bases; unmatched junction bases: 8. The CDR3 totals 15 residues. The CDR3 DNA follows: TGTGCCAGCAGCCAGGGGGTAGCGGGGCCGAATGAGCAGTTCTTC. Translated: CASSQGVAGPNEQFF.

The chain joins TRBV7-2 to TRBJ2-7; 9 nucleotides match TRBD2. Unmatched junction bases numbered 6, after V lost 6 bases and J lost 6 bases. The CDR3 has 13 amino acids. Germline loops: CDR1 SGHTA, CDR2 FQGNSA. The CDR3 here is CASRKAGGSEQYF. CDR3 sequence (DNA): TGTGCCAGCAGGAAAGCGGGGGGCAGCGAGCAGTACTTC.

This CDR3 reads CSVEVGQGYEQYF. The DNA of the CDR3 is TGCAGCGTTGAAGTGGGGCAGGGCTACGAGCAGTACTTC. The genes are TRBV29-1 and TRBJ2-7; D is perhaps TRBD1 (5 bases). Germline-derived CDR1 and CDR2 are SQVTM and ANQGSEA. The CDR3 loop spans 13 amino acids. The V gene lost 1 base and the J gene lost 3 bases, with 10 bases spanning the gap.

The chain is built from TRBV5-6 and TRBJ2-1, with TRBD1 identical over 11 bases. Germline values: CDR1 SGHDT, CDR2 YYEEEE. V shed 3 bases and J 6 bases; nucleotides not matched to a gene: 5. The CDR3 loop spans 15 amino acids. The CDR3 protein is CASSSTGTGGNEQFF. CDR3 DNA: TGTGCCAGCAGCTCGACCGGGACAGGGGGCAATGAGCAGTTCTTC.

The V and J genes are TRBV27 and TRBJ1-2; weak D call: TRBD1 (6 bases). The germline gives CDR1 MNHEY, CDR2 SMNVEV (reference sequence). This CDR3 is 14 amino acids long. Deletions cut 3 bases from V and 4 bases from J, with 12 bases between. The CDR3 nucleotides are TGTGCCAGCAGTTTCCGGGACACCATCTATGGCTACACCTTC. This codes for CASSFRDTIYGYTF.

The rearrangement uses TRBV6-1 and TRBJ1-3; D gene ambiguous. The ends were cut back, 3 bases at V and 2 bases at J, with 8 bases in the middle. Germline CDR1 MNHNS, CDR2 SASEGT. The CDR3 spans 14 residues. In DNA, the CDR3 is TGTGCCAGCAGTGATTGGAGACCTGGAAACACCATATATTTT. Its protein is CASSDWRPGNTIYF.

The CDR3 region has the DNA TGTGCCAGCAGCTTACGCGGCTTGGGCGGGGGGGACGAGCAGTACTTC. Its translation: CASSLRGLGGGDEQYF. This rearrangement joins TRBV7-2 to TRBJ2-7; 9 nucleotides line up with TRBD2. The J segment lost 5 bases and the V segment lost 2 bases, leaving 10 bases of the junction unmatched. Germline CDR1 and CDR2: SGHTA and FQGNSA. The CDR3 contains 16 residues.

V gene TRBV9 combines with J gene TRBJ2-3; 8 bases line up with TRBD2. Germline assignment: CDR1 SGDLS and CDR2 YYNGEE. CDR3 length: 15 amino acids. V was pared by 0 bases and J by 2 bases, with 2 bases of the junction left unmatched. As DNA, the CDR3 is TGTGCCAGCAGCGTAGGAGCGGGGGCCACAGATACGCAGTATTTT. This codes for CASSVGAGATDTQYF.

The CDR3 here is CASSLEQGGDTQYF. The CDR3 DNA is TGTGCCAGCAGCTTGGAGCAGGGGGGAGATACGCAGTATTTT. The gene calls are TRBV5-8 and TRBJ2-3; D is possibly TRBD1 (7 bases). V was cut by 0 bases and J by 5 bases, with 10 bases left in between. This CDR3 comprises 14 residues. Looked up from germline, CDR1 is SGHTS and CDR2 is YDEGEE.

V gene TRBV2 combines with J gene TRBJ1-2; 8 bases line up with TRBD1. Germline trimming cut 5 bases from V and 5 bases from J; bases unmatched to any gene: 10. The CDR3 has 15 residues. Germline CDR1 is SNHLY and CDR2 is FYNNEI. The CDR3: CASSPRTGNTYGYTF. The CDR3 coding sequence is TGTGCCAGCAGTCCGCGGACAGGGAATACGTATGGCTACACCTTC.

J is TRBJ2-3 and V is TRBV7-3; 7 nucleotides line up with TRBD2. The J segment lost 3 bases and the V segment lost 6 bases, leaving 9 bases of the junction unmatched. Germline assignment: CDR1 SGHTA and CDR2 FQGTGA. The length of the CDR3 is 15 residues. The CDR3 loop reads CASSTGPGGTDTQYF. The DNA for the CDR3 is TGTGCCAGCAGTACGGGCCCGGGGGGAACAGATACGCAGTATTTT.

The V gene is TRBV4-1, the J gene TRBJ2-1; TRBD2 aligns across 12 bases. V was clipped by 0 bases and J by 6 bases; unmatched bases: 6. From germline, CDR1 is MGHRA and CDR2 YSYEKL. The length of the CDR3 is 17 residues. Here the CDR3 reads CASSQEWASGGANEQFF. CDR3 in DNA: TGCGCCAGCAGCCAAGAATGGGCTAGCGGGGGGGCCAATGAGCAGTTCTTC.